What follows is one T cell receptor beta chain and its context. Its target is unknown. This sample stems from a study of brain T cells in children with intractable seizures. As to time point: blood from clinic visit 5 months post-surgery; TSC patient then seizure free. The sequenced cases were selected for having the highest brain T cell transcript signatures. Patients received at least one anti-epileptic drug before surgery. The V end lost 6 bases, the J end lost 3 bases, and 3 bases lay between the germline ends. The CDR3 runs to 11 residues. The germline V gene has CDR1 SGHRS and CDR2 YFSETQ. The study's findings and limits: Pre- and post-surgery blood differed in depth, so pre-surgery absences may be undersampling.

The assay was immunoSEQ multiplex PCR, and TCRdb's table has in-frame clones only and misses some. This table holds about 340,000 clones, 93% found once. V gene TRBV5-1 combines with J gene TRBJ2-2; D call uncertain. This sequence was found in a boy under three years old with tuberous sclerosis and intractable seizures. Material: peripheral blood, obtained roughly 5 months after surgery. The CDR3 here is CASMDTGELFF. CDR3 nucleotide sequence: TGCGCCAGCATGGACACCGGGGAGCTGTTTTTT. The full variable domain, in which reference TRBV5-1 and TRBJ2-2 provide the parts outside the CDR3, is KAGVTQTPRYLIKTRGQQVTLSCSPISGHRSVSWYQQTPGQGLQFLFEYFSETQRNKGNFPGRFSGRQFSNSRSEMNVSTLELGDSALYLCASMDTGELFFGEGSRLTVL.